In this sample, the clone carrying this T cell receptor (beta chain) turned up many times. What it binds is not known. The record originates from a study of T-cell reconstitution after alpha-beta-depleted transplantation in children. Germline V gene lookup returns CDR1 LGHNA and CDR2 YNFKEQ. V gave up 4 bases and J gave up 0 bases; unmatched junction bases: 12. There are 17 residues in the CDR3. Regarding the study as a whole: By one year post-transplant, T-cell counts and diversity largely arose from T cells that were newly produced.

As it was prepared, the TCRbeta library received unique molecular identifiers. TCRdb redid the calling of the PCR reads with MiXCR, one entry per CDR3 protein. The top ten hold approximately 6.3% of the sample, which has 200,000 to 250,000 distinct CDR3 sequences, 6.5% to 9% seen once. Sequenced here: PBMCs, mostly from graft donor cells, sampled 180 days after TCRalphabeta/CD19-depleted stem cell transplant. This receptor was obtained from a male patient between 10 and 17 years old who had a stem cell transplant for acute lymphoblastic leukemia, so the T cells may come from the graft donor. The rearrangement links TRBV4-2 to TRBJ2-7; 7 nucleotides align to TRBD1. As DNA, the CDR3 is TGTGCCAGCAGCCCCTATCGACAGGGCCTTAGCTCCTACGAGCAGTACTTC. It codes for CASSPYRQGLSSYEQYF.